Listed below are T cell receptor beta chains from one sample, sequenced in a study of regulatory T cells in long-lasting Graves disease. MiXCR, applied by TCRdb to the multiplex PCR reads, yields one record per CDR3 protein. The sample lists 350,000 to 550,000 distinct CDR3 sequences; around 17% were seen once. This sample also appeared in a second study, on T cells in Graves' hyperthyroidism and ophthalmopathy.

The sequencing here drew on peripheral blood mononuclear cells (PBMCs), taken at new diagnosis, from a patient treated with antithyroid drugs. Receptors were obtained from a woman between 18 and 30 years old with Graves disease. Each CDR3 is given with its conserved first and last residue.

V	J	CDR3
TRBV27	TRBJ2-3	CASSFTAGSPDTQYF
TRBV29-1	TRBJ2-1	CSVDVELDRASYNEQFF
TRBV6-2/TRBV6-3	TRBJ2-2	CASTQGLYTGELFF
TRBV27	TRBJ1-6	CASSWTGGDSPLHF
TRBV28	TRBJ1-1	CASSLRGGDREAFF
TRBV7-6	TRBJ1-1	CASRSTGTNTEAFF
TRBV7-2	TRBJ1-3	CASSLNSAPGNTIYF
TRBV11-2	TRBJ2-7	CASSLEPTVSYEQYF
TRBV15	TRBJ2-5	CATSRDITSGTARGETQYF
TRBV28	TRBJ1-5	CASSFRDRGHSQPQHF
TRBV7-2	TRBJ1-5	CASSLYGLEAQHF
TRBV6-2/TRBV6-3	TRBJ2-7	CASSYRSAGFNEQYF
TRBV29-1	TRBJ1-1	CSVEIQHTEAFF
TRBV7-3	TRBJ2-3	CASSPIAGDTQYF
TRBV7-9	TRBJ1-3	CASSSSAARAGNTIYF
TRBV7-6	TRBJ2-7	CASSPSISSSYEQYF
TRBV28	TRBJ2-2	CASSFLGGGASTGELFF
TRBV24-1	TRBJ2-3	CATSVASGSPDTQYF
TRBV18	TRBJ1-1	CASSPLGSLYDTEAFF
TRBV7-8	TRBJ2-1	CASSLGSSGSFNEQFF
TRBV5-1	TRBJ1-4	CASSAHGGEGEKLFF
TRBV20-1	TRBJ2-4	CSASQSASLYF
TRBV6-2/TRBV6-3	TRBJ2-5	CASRGQGKQETQYF
TRBV12-3/TRBV12-4	TRBJ1-1	CASSQGHRTFF
TRBV3-1	TRBJ2-7	CASSPSSVTSYEQYF
TRBV7-9	TRBJ2-1	CASSLTRDSEQFF
TRBV4-1	TRBJ2-7	CASSPQSASDPEQYF
TRBV28	TRBJ2-5	CASSFAGEETQYF